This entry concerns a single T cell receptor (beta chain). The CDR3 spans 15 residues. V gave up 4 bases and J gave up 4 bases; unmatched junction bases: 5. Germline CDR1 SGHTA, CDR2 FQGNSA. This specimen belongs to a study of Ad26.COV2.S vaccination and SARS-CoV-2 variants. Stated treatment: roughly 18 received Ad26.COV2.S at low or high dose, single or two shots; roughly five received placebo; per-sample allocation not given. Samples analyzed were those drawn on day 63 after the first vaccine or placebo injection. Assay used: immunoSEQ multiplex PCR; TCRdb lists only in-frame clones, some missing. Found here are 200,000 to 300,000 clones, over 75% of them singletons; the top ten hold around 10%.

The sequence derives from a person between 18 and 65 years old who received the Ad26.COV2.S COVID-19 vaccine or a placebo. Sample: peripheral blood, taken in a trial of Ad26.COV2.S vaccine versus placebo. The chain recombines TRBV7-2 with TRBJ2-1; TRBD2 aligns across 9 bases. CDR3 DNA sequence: TGTGCCAGCAGCTATTCTAGCGGGGTATACAATGAGCAGTTCTTC. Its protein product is CASSYSSGVYNEQFF. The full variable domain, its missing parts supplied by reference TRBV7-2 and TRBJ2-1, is GAGVSQSPSNKVTEKGKDVELRCDPISGHTALYWYRQSLGQGLEFLIYFQGNSAPDKSGLPSDRFSAERTGGSVSTLTIQRTQQEDSAVYLCASSYSSGVYNEQFFGPGTRLTVL.